The rows below give T cell receptor beta chains drawn from one sample of a study of CD8 T cells in cerebrospinal fluid in Alzheimer's disease. With the 10x single-cell sequencing reads reprocessed, TCRdb shows one record per CDR3 protein and no DNA. The table counts over 1,500 distinct CDR3 sequences; approximately 10% lies in the top ten. The material sequenced was cerebrospinal fluid. These TCRs come from a human donor in good health. The CDR3 runs from the conserved cysteine through the conserved F or W. Fields, in order: clone size, V gene, J gene, CDR3 protein. Size values are once, few and many counts, or a class for expanded clones, and some rows have none.

clone size: medium-sized
V gene: TRBV10-3
J gene: TRBJ1-3
CDR3 protein: CAIRDDRGLRNTIYF

clone size: medium-sized
V gene: TRBV5-1
J gene: TRBJ2-1
CDR3 protein: CASSPQASSNEQFF

clone size: .
V gene: TRBV30
J gene: TRBJ1-6
CDR3 protein: CAWSQRGESPLHF

clone size: medium-sized
V gene: TRBV5-1
J gene: TRBJ2-5
CDR3 protein: CASSLGAPGETQYF

clone size: large
V gene: TRBV3-1
J gene: TRBJ1-1
CDR3 protein: CASSQDLGQPSEAFF

clone size: large
V gene: TRBV7-3
J gene: TRBJ2-1
CDR3 protein: CASSQTSGRNEQFF

clone size: medium-sized
V gene: TRBV27
J gene: TRBJ2-7
CDR3 protein: CASSPWTSGSGEQYF

clone size: medium-sized
V gene: TRBV19
J gene: TRBJ2-1
CDR3 protein: CASKALAGASEQFF

clone size: medium-sized
V gene: TRBV2
J gene: TRBJ2-1
CDR3 protein: CASSADRLGSNEQFF

clone size: medium-sized
V gene: TRBV7-9
J gene: TRBJ1-2
CDR3 protein: CASSQSRFLNYGYTF

clone size: medium-sized
V gene: TRBV30
J gene: TRBJ1-1
CDR3 protein: CAWSIPAAAFF